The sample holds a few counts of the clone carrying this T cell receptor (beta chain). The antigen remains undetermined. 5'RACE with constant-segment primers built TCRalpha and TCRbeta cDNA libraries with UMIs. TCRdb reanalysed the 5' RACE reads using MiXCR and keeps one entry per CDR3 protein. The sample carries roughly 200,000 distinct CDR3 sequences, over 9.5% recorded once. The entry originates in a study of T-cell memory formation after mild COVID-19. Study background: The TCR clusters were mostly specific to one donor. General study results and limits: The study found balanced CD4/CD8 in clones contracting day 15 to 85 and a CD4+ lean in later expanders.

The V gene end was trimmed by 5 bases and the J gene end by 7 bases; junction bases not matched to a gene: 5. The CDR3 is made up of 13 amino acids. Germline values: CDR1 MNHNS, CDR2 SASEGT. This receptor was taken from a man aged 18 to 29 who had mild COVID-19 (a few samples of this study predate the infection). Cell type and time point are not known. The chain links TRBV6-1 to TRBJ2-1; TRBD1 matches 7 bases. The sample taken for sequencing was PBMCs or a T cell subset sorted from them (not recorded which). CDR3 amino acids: CASSKQGFNEQFF. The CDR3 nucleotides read TGTGCCAGCAGTAAACAGGGGTTTAATGAGCAGTTCTTC.